This T cell receptor beta chain comes out of a study of OX40 agonist ivuxolimab in advanced cancers. The study, taken as a whole, reports: CD4+ and CD8+ blood T cells expanded clonally by week 6 at 0.1 to 3.0 mg/kg. Mean expanded clone counts were higher in CD8+ than CD4+ T cells. Normalized T-cell clonal expansion was also low in some nonresponders.

Trimming pared 1 base from V and 2 bases from J, leaving 7 bases between. The CDR3 runs 14 residues. The germline V gene encodes CDR1 SGHAT and CDR2 FQNNGV. Data came from immunoSEQ multiplex PCR; TCRdb stores just in-frame clones and leaves some out. The table has about 36,000 clones, 70% to 80% seen once. As for this clone: What it recognizes is unknown.

The source material was CD4+ or CD8+ T cells sorted from blood, sampled in a trial of the OX40 agonist ivuxolimab. This TCR came from an adult with an advanced solid tumor such as melanoma, head and neck, liver or kidney cancer. The chain employs TRBV11-2 and TRBJ2-3; a weak D match, TRBD2 (5 bases). Here the CDR3 reads CASSLAGFTDTQYF. CDR3 nucleotide sequence: TGTGCCAGCAGCTTAGCGGGGTTCACAGATACGCAGTATTTT.